The clone carrying this T cell receptor beta chain has more than one count but fewer than ten. The antigen is not known. The CDR3 runs 16 residues. The V end was cut by 0 bases, the J end by 7 bases, with 18 bases between. The germline V gene has CDR1 ENHRY and CDR2 SYGVKD. In TCRdb, the 5' RACE reads were re-called with MiXCR into one record per CDR3 protein. The sample includes 1.5 million to 2 million distinct CDR3 sequences, more than 30% seen only once; the top ten take roughly 0.3%. The data were obtained in a study of identical twins. General study points: Out-of-frame beta chain sequences displayed weaker excess sharing between twins.

Sequencing was done on a sample of cord blood. The genes are TRBV10-3 and TRBJ1-2, with D hard to call. The receptor comes from a newborn girl in good health. Written as DNA, the CDR3 is TGTGCCATCAGTGAGTCCATCGGCTTCAAACTTCCTGGCTACACCTTC. Its translation: CAISESIGFKLPGYTF.